Here is one T cell receptor beta chain with its context. Its antigen is not known. This entry is derived from a study of post-analysis software for immune sequencing data. Prepared TCR beta cDNA libraries contained unique molecular identifiers. TCRdb reprocessed the PCR reads via MiXCR and lists one record per CDR3 protein. The data hold under 900,000 distinct CDR3 sequences, with roughly 50% observed a single time. Trimming pared 4 bases from V and 3 bases from J, leaving 6 bases between. CDR1 LGHNA and CDR2 YNFKEQ come from the germline V gene. The CDR3 sequence is 13 residues long. Findings and limits, study-wide: Roughly 5 TRBV segments, TRBV5-6, TRBV5-1 and TRBV20-1 among them, were found more frequent in patients than controls. By F measure, samples from a shared preparation batch strongly co-clustered. In multiple sclerosis, normalized Chao1 diversity was significantly below that of controls.

This sequence originates from a girl under 18 with multiple sclerosis. Input material: blood. The rearrangement joins TRBV4-2 to TRBJ2-2; D ambiguous. CDR3 coding DNA: TGTGCCAGCAGCCGGAAGGACACCGGGGAGCTGTTTTTT. Its protein is CASSRKDTGELFF.